The rows below give T cell receptor beta chains drawn from one sample of a study of blood T cell repertoires in COVID-19. Sequenced by immunoSEQ multiplex PCR; TCRdb stores in-frame clones only, minus some. Of some 120,000 clones in the sample, about 88% were seen once. The sample taken for sequencing was peripheral blood. The receptors were gathered from a woman at least 80 years old with acute or convalescent COVID-19. Both conserved end residues are part of each CDR3. A D gene is named only where the DNA matches it firmly. A row's size may be missing; if present it is once, few, many or a size class.

>TRBV4-3|18|TRBD1|TRBJ1-2|NA
TGCGCCAGCAGCCAAGATACCATTCCCTTAACAGGGGGCGTTGGCTACACCTTC
CASSQDTIPLTGGVGYTF
>TRBV6-5|14|TRBD1|TRBJ2-7|NA
TGTGCCAGCAAAAGACAGGGGGGGTCCTACGAGCAGTACTTC
CASKRQGGSYEQYF
>TRBV9|15|NA|TRBJ2-3|NA
TGTGCCAGCAACCCCGGGGACACAAGCACAGATACGCAGTATTTT
CASNPGDTSTDTQYF
>TRBV7-9|14|NA|TRBJ1-6|NA
TGTGCCAGCAGCCCGACAGAAAATAATTCACCCCTCCACTTT
CASSPTENNSPLHF
>TRBV4-3|17|NA|TRBJ1-3|NA
TGCGCCAGCAGCCAAGATCCCCCAGGGAGGTCTGGAAACACCATATATTTT
CASSQDPPGRSGNTIYF
>TRBV7-3|16|TRBD1|TRBJ2-5|NA
TGTGCCAGCAGCAAATTAGGGGCAGGGGGCAGTGAGACCCAGTACTTC
CASSKLGAGGSETQYF
>TRBV10-1|19|TRBD1|TRBJ2-7|NA
TGCGCCAGCAGTGTGAGGCTTTTCCCCACAGGGGGCAATTTGTGGGAGCAGTACTTC
CASSVRLFPTGGNLWEQYF
>TRBV7-3|16|TRBD2|TRBJ2-3|NA
TGTGCCAGCAGCTTATTAGCGGGGGGTTACACAGATACGCAGTATTTT
CASSLLAGGYTDTQYF
>TRBV15|14|TRBD1|TRBJ2-7|once
TGTGCCACCAGTCTACAGGGGTTCCTTTACGAGCAGTACTTC
CATSLQGFLYEQYF
>TRBV5-1|16|TRBD1|TRBJ1-6|NA
TGCGCCAGCAGACGAGGCGGGACAGGGGATAATTCACCCCTCCACTTT
CASRRGGTGDNSPLHF
>TRBV2|12|NA|TRBJ1-3|NA
TGTGCCAGCAGCCCGAGTGGAAACACCATATATTTT
CASSPSGNTIYF
>TRBV7-9|11|NA|TRBJ1-3|NA
TGTGCCAGCCGCTCTGGAAACACCATATATTTT
CASRSGNTIYF
>TRBV4-1|14|NA|TRBJ1-5|once
TGCGCCAGCAGCCAAGCAGGGATTGATCAGCCCCAGCATTTT
CASSQAGIDQPQHF
>TRBV28|12|NA|TRBJ2-1|NA
TGTGCCAGCAGCGAGATCACGATACGGCAGTTCTTC
CASSEITIRQFF
>TRBV12-3/TRBV12-4|12|NA|TRBJ2-7|NA
TGTGCCAGCAACCGAAACCGGGACTCCTGGAGCTTC
CASNRNRDSWSF
>TRBV7-3|15|NA|TRBJ1-1|NA
TGTGCCAGCAGCTCGCAGGGGACCCAGAACACTGAAGCTTTCTTT
CASSSQGTQNTEAFF
>TRBV5-6|14|TRBD2|TRBJ2-3|NA
TGTGCCAGCAGCTTAGGACTAGAAGCTGATACGCAGTATTTT
CASSLGLEADTQYF
>TRBV5-6|14|NA|TRBJ1-2|NA
TGTGCCAGCAGCTTTAGCTCAGAGGTCTATGGCTACACCTTC
CASSFSSEVYGYTF
>TRBV6-6|15|TRBD2|TRBJ2-1|NA
TGTGCCAGCAGTTACGGTAGCGGGGGTGGAAATGAGCAGTTCTTC
CASSYGSGGGNEQFF
>TRBV5-4|14|NA|TRBJ2-3|NA
TGTGCCAGCAGCTTAGGGCGGGTCACAGATACGCAGTATTTT
CASSLGRVTDTQYF
>TRBV7-8|18|NA|TRBJ2-6|NA
TGTGCCAGCAGCTTGAGACCAGGGAGGAGCTCTGGGGCCAACGTCCTGACTTTC
CASSLRPGRSSGANVLTF
>TRBV5-1|13|NA|TRBJ2-2|NA
TGCGCCAGCAGCTTGACTAGTACCGGGGAGCTGTTTTTT
CASSLTSTGELFF
>TRBV3-1/TRBV3-2|14|NA|TRBJ2-7|NA
TGTGCCAGCAGGCTAACAGGGAAGAGCAACGAGCAGTACTTC
CASRLTGKSNEQYF
>TRBV7-2|13|NA|TRBJ1-2|NA
TGTGCCAGCAGCGCAAGAAACGGGTATGGCTACACCTTC
CASSARNGYGYTF
>TRBV5-1|15|TRBD2|TRBJ2-1|NA
TGCGCCAGCAGCGCTCTAGCGGGAGCTCGGAATGAGCAGTTCTTC
CASSALAGARNEQFF
>TRBV11-1|13|NA|TRBJ1-1|NA
TGTGCCAGCAGTCCGGGGATTAACACTGAAGCTTTCTTT
CASSPGINTEAFF